These 17 T cell receptor beta chains were sequenced from one sample in a study of graft-versus-host responses after intestinal transplantation. TCRdb's table, derived via immunoSEQ multiplex PCR, lists solely in-frame clones and lacks some. The sample has tens of thousands of clones, under 90% seen once. Their cognate antigens are unknown. Specimen: unstimulated CD4+ T cells sorted from spleen or lymph node cells, collected before transplant. Receptors originate from a human donor who was the organ donor for an intestinal transplant.

The rearrangement links TRBV11-2 to TRBJ2-3, with D perhaps TRBD1 (6 bases). Trimming left V 4 bases short and J 3 bases short, with 17 bases between. In germline, CDR1 is SGHAT, CDR2 FQNNGV. This CDR3 spans 16 amino acids. In nucleotides, the CDR3 is TGTGCCAGCAGCTATGCCGGCAGGGGTGGAACAGATACGCAGTATTTT. Amino acids: CASSYAGRGGTDTQYF.

The V gene is TRBV7-6, the J gene TRBJ1-2; 11 bases match TRBD1. V shed 2 bases and J 3 bases; nucleotides not matched to a gene: 14. This CDR3 comprises 19 residues. CDR1 and CDR2 (germline): SGHVS, FNYEAQ. The CDR3 protein is CASSLTGGPGQGVDYGYTF. For the CDR3, the DNA is TGTGCCAGCAGCTTAACAGGGGGGCCGGGACAGGGGGTGGACTATGGCTACACCTTC.

The rearrangement uses TRBV30 and TRBJ2-7, with TRBD1 matching 7 bases. Germline lookup yields CDR1 GTSNPN and CDR2 SVGIG (reference sequence). Germline trimming cut 5 bases from V and 5 bases from J; bases unmatched to any gene: 9. The CDR3 runs 13 residues. CDR3 amino acids: CAWALDRAHEQYV. CDR3 in DNA: TGTGCCTGGGCTCTAGACAGGGCCCACGAGCAGTACGTC.

V usage is TRBV5-4 and J usage is TRBJ2-3; the D gene is possibly TRBD1 (7 bases). V was pared by 4 bases and J by 2 bases, with 20 bases between. The CDR3 runs to 17 residues. Germline-derived CDR1 and CDR2 are SGHNT and YYREEE (reference sequence). Written as DNA, the CDR3 is TGTGCCAGCAGCCCCGGCCCAGGGGGGATTGCCACAGATACGCAGTATTTT. Its translation is CASSPGPGGIATDTQYF.

The CDR3 region is CASSLEPGTPYGYTF. For the CDR3, the DNA is TGCGCCAGCAGCTTGGAACCCGGGACTCCCTATGGCTACACCTTC. The chain links TRBV5-1 to TRBJ1-2; perhaps TRBD1 as D (5 bases). This CDR3 has 15 amino acids. From germline, CDR1 is SGHRS and CDR2 YFSETQ. V gave up 0 bases and J gave up 4 bases, with 13 bases separating them.

The gene calls are TRBV14 and TRBJ1-2; D is unclear. The CDR3 is made up of 13 amino acids. Germline CDR1 and CDR2: SGHDN and FVKESK. Trimming stripped 0 bases from V and 7 bases from J, with 9 bases between. The CDR3 is CASSQDLGSGYTF. In DNA, the CDR3 is TGTGCCAGCAGCCAAGATTTGGGCTCTGGCTACACCTTC.

V and J are TRBV6-1 and TRBJ1-2; D may be TRBD1 (5 bases). CDR1 and CDR2 (germline): MNHNS, SASEGT. The CDR3 has 12 amino acids. The chain's CDR3 is CALQRGSSGYTF. The CDR3 coding sequence is TGTGCACTTCAAAGGGGTTCGAGTGGCTACACCTTC.

The CDR3 region is CASSMGQGIVTGELFF. The CDR3 bases are TGTGCCAGTAGTATGGGACAGGGGATTGTCACCGGGGAGCTGTTTTTT. V and J are TRBV19 and TRBJ2-2, with TRBD1 matching 10 bases. Unmatched junction bases numbered 5, after V lost 3 bases and J lost 4 bases. The CDR3 has 16 amino acids. CDR1 LNHDA and CDR2 SQIVND come from the germline V gene (reference sequence).

The CDR3 sequence: CASSLAGELFF. CDR3 DNA sequence: TGTGCCAGCAGTCTAGCGGGGGAGCTGTTTTTT. The V call is TRBV6-5, the J call TRBJ2-2; a possible D gene is TRBD2 (6 bases). The V end lost 5 bases, the J end lost 8 bases, and 6 bases lay between the germline ends. CDR1 is MNHEY, CDR2 SVGAGI, per germline. CDR3 length: 11 residues.

This clone was detected a few times. V and J are TRBV14 and TRBJ1-4, with 8 bases lining up with TRBD1. CDR3 length: 14 residues. Germline trimming cut 2 bases from V and 8 bases from J; bases unmatched to any gene: 4. Germline V gene sequence: CDR1 SGHDN, CDR2 FVKESK. The CDR3 reads CASSQTGGREKLFF. In DNA, the CDR3 is TGTGCCAGCAGCCAAACAGGGGGTCGAGAAAAACTGTTTTTT.

The chain uses TRBV4-1 and TRBJ1-4, with TRBD1 matching 7 bases. Per the germline V gene, CDR1 is MGHRA and CDR2 is YSYEKL. The CDR3 covers 14 residues. Trimming cost V 3 bases and J 6 bases; bases outside gene matches: 4. The CDR3 DNA is TGCGCCAGCAGCCAGACAGGGTCTGATGAAAAACTGTTTTTT. Amino acid sequence: CASSQTGSDEKLFF.

The J gene is TRBJ2-5, the V gene TRBV19, with a weak D call TRBD1 (6 bases). CDR3 length: 15 amino acids. V lost 5 bases, J lost 2 bases, and 15 bases lay in between. In germline, CDR1 is LNHDA, CDR2 SQIVND (reference sequence). In DNA, the CDR3 is TGTGCCAGTAGTTTTGGACAGACGATACAAGAGACCCAGTACTTC. Translation gives CASSFGQTIQETQYF.

The chain has TRBV9 and TRBJ2-2; D gene uncertain. Germline assignment: CDR1 SGDLS and CDR2 YYNGEE. The ends were cut back, 1 base at V and 7 bases at J, with 5 bases in the middle. This CDR3 has 12 residues. The CDR3 sequence is CASSVYIGELFF. For the CDR3, the DNA is TGTGCCAGCAGCGTATATATCGGGGAGCTGTTTTTT.

This clone was picked up a small number of times. The CDR3 loop is CATNGGGWSGELFF. In nucleotides, the CDR3 is TGTGCCACCAATGGCGGGGGCTGGAGCGGGGAGCTGTTTTTT. The chain carries TRBV2 and TRBJ2-2; tentatively, D is TRBD2 (7 bases). The germline V and J ends were trimmed by 10 bases and 7 bases, with 19 bases remaining between them. Germline CDR1 SNHLY, CDR2 FYNNEI. This CDR3 has 14 residues.

Here the CDR3 reads CASSLSGGNRRITNEKLFF. CDR3 coding DNA: TGTGCCAGCAGCTTATCCGGGGGAAATCGGCGAATAACTAATGAAAAACTGTTTTTT. The chain uses TRBV7-3 and TRBJ1-4; maybe TRBD1 (5 bases). The CDR3 has 19 residues. Per germline, CDR1 SGHTA and CDR2 FQGTGA. Trimming removed 2 bases from V and 1 base from J, with 20 bases in between.

V usage is TRBV11-2 and J usage is TRBJ1-2; 7 bases are shared with TRBD1. CDR3 length: 16 residues. The junction had 12 bases not matched to a gene; V was cut back by 0 bases and J by 8 bases. Per the germline V gene, CDR1 is SGHAT and CDR2 is FQNNGV. The DNA of the CDR3 is TGTGCCAGCAGCTTAGATAGTTTCAGACAGGGAGAGGGCTACACCTTC. Translating gives CASSLDSFRQGEGYTF.

There are a few counts of this clone. The chain has TRBV18 and TRBJ2-7, with D possibly TRBD2 on 5 matching bases. V lost 5 bases and J 6 bases, leaving 14 bases between the germline ends. The V gene's germline CDR1 is KGHSH and CDR2 LQKENI. The CDR3 is made up of 13 amino acids. The CDR3 region is CASSGGARSEQYV. The CDR3 nucleotides are TGTGCCAGCTCAGGAGGCGCCCGAAGCGAGCAGTACGTC.